Sequencing of this T cell receptor beta chain was carried out in a study of blood T cell repertoires in COVID-19. As for the study in general: The samples span acute and convalescent COVID-19 from the United States, Italy and Spain. PBMCs, B-cell-depleted T cells, or T cells provided the cDNA or gDNA that made up the material.

Germline CDR1 reads SGHNT; CDR2 reads YYREEE (reference sequence). The CDR3 runs 15 residues. The V gene lost 3 bases and the J gene lost 1 base, with 14 bases spanning the gap. Authors' processing steps: Using reference gene primer amplification, nucleated cell counts were estimated. The repertoire was sequenced with immunoSEQ multiplex PCR; TCRdb's copy has only in-frame clones and lacks some. V and J calls and clone size are given by that table; D and trimming were obtained from the DNA. The sample yields 40,000 or so clones, about 85% seen once. What was sequenced was peripheral blood. This chain uses TRBV5-4 with TRBJ2-7, with D perhaps matching TRBD1 (6 bases). The sequence came from a human donor in a cohort sampled during active COVID-19. The CDR3 region has the DNA TGTGCCAGCAGCTCACAGGGAAGGGGTTCCTACGAGCAGTACTTC. Residues: CASSSQGRGSYEQYF.